The 32 T cell receptor beta chains listed next were all sequenced from one sample in a study of control samples from healthy donors and cancer patients. Profiled with immunoSEQ multiplex PCR; TCRdb holds only in-frame clones, not every one. Of about 180,000 clones listed, nearly 90% are singletons. The specimen sequenced was blood. The origin of the receptors is a woman in her fifties or sixties in good health.

This chain links TRBV9 with TRBJ1-1; 9 nucleotides agree with TRBD1. Trimming at V came to 3 bases and at J to 7 bases, leaving 16 bases not matched to a gene. CDR1 is SGDLS and CDR2 is YYNGEE in the germline V gene. The CDR3 is 17 residues long. CDR3 DNA sequence: TGTGCCAGCAGCGCGGTACAGGGGGCACGACCTAGAAATGAAGCTTTCTTT. Its protein product is CASSAVQGARPRNEAFF. Full variable domain (outside the CDR3, taken from reference TRBV9 and TRBJ1-1): DSGVTQTPKHLITATGQRVTLRCSPRSGDLSVYWYQQSLDQGLQFLIQYYNGEERAKGNILERFSAQQFPDLHSELNLSSLELGDSALYFCASSAVQGARPRNEAFFGQGTRLTVV.

The gene calls are TRBV7-9 and TRBJ1-1; D gene unclear. The CDR3 spans 14 residues. Germline loops: CDR1 SEHNR, CDR2 FQNEAQ (reference sequence). Between the trimmed V and J ends, which lost 4 bases and 7 bases, there was a span of 16 bases. The CDR3 sequence: CASSSYFLRGEAFF. The DNA for the CDR3 is TGTGCCAGCAGCTCCTACTTTTTGCGCGGTGAAGCTTTCTTT.

The V and J genes are TRBV19 and TRBJ1-2, with TRBD1 matching over 7 bases. CDR1 is LNHDA and CDR2 is SQIVND in the germline V gene (reference sequence). This CDR3 is 15 amino acids long. V lost 5 bases to trimming and J lost 2 bases; unmatched junction nucleotides: 8. DNA for the CDR3: TGTGCCAGTAGTGCCGGGACAGCCCAGAACTATGGCTACACCTTC. This translates into CASSAGTAQNYGYTF.

The chain joins TRBV28 to TRBJ1-4; 8 nucleotides match TRBD1. CDR1 MDHEN and CDR2 SYDVKM come from the germline V gene. V was pared by 6 bases and J by 0 bases, with 15 bases of the junction left unmatched. The CDR3 consists of 19 residues. The chain's CDR3 is CASSPRKDRVRTTNEKLFF. The CDR3 region has the DNA TGTGCCAGCAGCCCTCGAAAGGACAGGGTACGAACAACTAATGAAAAACTGTTTTTT.

V gene TRBV5-1 combines with J gene TRBJ1-1; D is unresolved. Trimming took off 2 bases at V and 1 base at J, with 9 bases between the two ends. Looked up from germline, CDR1 is SGHRS and CDR2 is YFSETQ. The CDR3 loop spans 14 amino acids. CDR3 in DNA: TGCGCCAGCAGCTTTGGGCCGGAGAACACTGAAGCTTTCTTT. As protein: CASSFGPENTEAFF.

The sample holds one count of this clone. The V call is TRBV27, the J call TRBJ2-3, with D unresolved. Trimming took 8 bases from V and 5 from J, leaving 17 bases between them. CDR1 is MNHEY, CDR2 SMNVEV, per germline (reference sequence). CDR3 length: 14 amino acids. The CDR3 nucleotides read TGTGCCAGCGTTCTAATCTGGCCCGGAGATACGCAGTATTTT. It codes for CASVLIWPGDTQYF.

This clone was seen only once. V gene TRBV27 combines with J gene TRBJ2-2; 9 positions agree with TRBD2. The CDR3 is 16 amino acids. The germline gives CDR1 MNHEY, CDR2 SMNVEV (reference sequence). Trimming at V came to 2 bases and at J to 5 bases, leaving 6 bases not matched to a gene. The CDR3 loop is CASSLRAGGETGELFF. The CDR3 DNA follows: TGTGCCAGCAGTTTAAGAGCGGGGGGTGAAACCGGGGAGCTGTTTTTT.

This chain joins TRBV4-1 and TRBJ2-1; D uncertain. CDR1 and CDR2 from the germline V gene are MGHRA and YSYEKL. This CDR3 is 16 amino acids long. V was clipped by 0 bases and J by 1 base, with 10 bases between them. The DNA for the CDR3 is TGCGCCAGCAGCCAAGAGGTCTCCGGGTCCTACAATGAGCAGTTCTTC. Translation: CASSQEVSGSYNEQFF.

This clone was recorded only once. The genes are TRBV6-2 or TRBV6-3 and TRBJ2-2, with 7 bases identical to TRBD2. Germline-derived CDR1 and CDR2 are MNHEY and SVGEGT. The CDR3 contains 15 residues. With 6 bases clipped from V and 3 bases from J, the junction kept 7 bases outside the gene matches. CDR3 coding DNA: TGTGCCAGCAGCCGGGACTACGGTCACACCGGGGAGCTGTTTTTT. Translating it yields CASSRDYGHTGELFF.

The chain joins TRBV28 to TRBJ2-1, with TRBD1 matching over 9 bases. The CDR3 sequence is 13 residues long. Germline trimming cut 4 bases from V and 9 bases from J; bases unmatched to any gene: 4. Germline V CDR1 and CDR2: MDHEN, SYDVKM. The CDR3 DNA is TGTGCCAGCAGTTACAGGGGGCGCGGTGAGCAGTTCTTC. Its translation: CASSYRGRGEQFF.

The CDR3 coding sequence is TGCAGCGTTGGAGGTGGAGGGCTAGCGGGAGGCCCAGCCTACAATGAGCAGTTCTTC. Its protein is CSVGGGGLAGGPAYNEQFF. This sequence joins TRBV29-1 and TRBJ2-1, with 11 nucleotides matching TRBD2. CDR1 SQVTM and CDR2 ANQGSEA come from the germline V gene. J was trimmed by 2 bases and V by 4 bases; bases with no gene match: 16. The CDR3 covers 19 residues.

This chain links TRBV18 with TRBJ1-1; D remains unclear. The germline V and J ends were trimmed by 3 bases and 1 base, with 9 bases remaining between them. Germline CDR1 KGHSH, CDR2 LQKENI. This CDR3 comprises 14 residues. Here the CDR3 reads CASSPEWGNTEAFF. For the CDR3, the DNA is TGTGCCAGCTCACCGGAGTGGGGGAACACTGAAGCTTTCTTT.

This clone was counted a few times. The gene calls are TRBV2 and TRBJ1-5; a possible D gene is TRBD1 (5 bases). The length of the CDR3 is 16 residues. V was shortened by 6 bases and J by 0 bases, with 15 bases between the two germline ends. Germline CDR1 reads SNHLY; CDR2 reads FYNNEI. CDR3 residues: CASSLAGLDSNQPQHF. The CDR3 DNA follows: TGTGCCAGCAGCCTTGCAGGGCTAGATAGCAATCAGCCCCAGCATTTT.

The V and J genes are TRBV28 and TRBJ1-2; maybe TRBD1 (5 bases). Germline CDR1 is MDHEN and CDR2 is SYDVKM. V lost 7 bases and J lost 7, with 22 bases in between. The CDR3 is 15 residues long. The CDR3 reads CASILPGGGEGGYTF. Here the CDR3 DNA reads TGTGCCAGCATCCTCCCGGGTGGAGGGGAAGGTGGCTACACCTTC.

This clone came up a few times. V is TRBV29-1 and J is TRBJ2-1, with D possibly matching TRBD2 (5 bases). The V gene lost 7 bases and the J gene lost 2 bases, with 9 bases spanning the gap. CDR1 is SQVTM and CDR2 is ANQGSEA in the germline V gene. The CDR3 is 12 residues long. CDR3 region: CSAGWPYNEQFF. The CDR3 DNA reads as TGCAGCGCGGGGTGGCCCTACAATGAGCAGTTCTTC.

This clone was picked up a small number of times. The chain carries TRBV6-5 and TRBJ1-1, with D tentatively TRBD1 (5 bases). Germline V gene sequence: CDR1 MNHEY, CDR2 SVGAGI. This CDR3 has 12 amino acids. Trimming removed 8 bases at V and 5 bases at J, with 12 bases between. The CDR3 reads CASGKGVTEAFF. The CDR3 nucleotides are TGTGCCAGCGGAAAAGGGGTAACTGAAGCTTTCTTT.

The chain carries TRBV6-6 and TRBJ1-2; tentative D call: TRBD1 (6 bases). The CDR3 is made up of 13 amino acids. Between the trimmed V and J ends, which lost 6 bases and 5 bases, there was a span of 13 bases. Per germline, CDR1 MNHNY and CDR2 SVGAGI (reference sequence). Here the CDR3 reads CASSSQGLYGYTF. CDR3 bases: TGTGCCAGCAGCTCGCAGGGGCTTTATGGCTACACCTTC.

This clone has a handful of counts. The chain uses TRBV6-2 or TRBV6-3 and TRBJ2-1; tentative D call: TRBD2 (5 bases). The germline V gene has CDR1 MNHEY and CDR2 SVGEGT. There are 13 residues in the CDR3. Deletions cut 4 bases from V and 7 bases from J, with 11 bases between. CDR3 residues: CASSLGLFNEQFF. The DNA for the CDR3 is TGTGCCAGCAGTTTAGGACTGTTTAATGAGCAGTTCTTC.

Points on this clone: The identical CDR3 is also encoded by other nucleotide sequences in the sample. V and J are TRBV5-5 and TRBJ2-7; D uncertain. This CDR3 region has 11 residues. From germline, CDR1 is SGHKS and CDR2 YYEKEE (reference sequence). Trimming took off 0 bases at V and 4 bases at J, with 2 bases between the two ends. The CDR3 is CASSLGYEQYF. The CDR3, as DNA: TGTGCCAGCAGCTTGGGGTACGAGCAGTACTTC.

The V gene is TRBV29-1, the J gene TRBJ1-4; TRBD1 might be the D (5 bases). The germline V gene has CDR1 SQVTM and CDR2 ANQGSEA. The CDR3 extends over 13 amino acids. Trimming took 6 bases from V and 4 from J, leaving 12 bases between them. The CDR3 reads CSVLGTGNEKLFF. CDR3 DNA: TGCAGCGTGCTCGGGACGGGTAATGAAAAACTGTTTTTT.

J is TRBJ2-5 and V is TRBV28, with 7 nucleotides matching TRBD2. With V trimmed by 5 bases and J by 4 bases, 10 bases remained unmatched. This CDR3 is 15 amino acids long. Germline CDR1 MDHEN, CDR2 SYDVKM. The chain's CDR3 is CASSTTAGVGETQYF. The CDR3 DNA is TGTGCCAGCAGTACTACCGCGGGGGTGGGAGAGACCCAGTACTTC. Combining the CDR3 with reference TRBV28 and TRBJ2-5 gives the whole variable domain DVKVTQSSRYLVKRTGEKVFLECVQDMDHENMFWYRQDPGLGLRLIYFSYDVKMKEKGDIPEGYSVSREKKERFSLILESASTNQTSMYLCASSTTAGVGETQYFGPGTRLLVL.

This clone was recorded once. The chain recombines TRBV27 with TRBJ1-1; 12 bases line up with TRBD1. V lost 10 bases, J lost 1 base, and 13 bases stayed unmatched. Germline assignment: CDR1 MNHEY and CDR2 SMNVEV (reference sequence). CDR3 length equals 17 residues. The CDR3 reads CANHTGTGGFGNTEAFF. For the CDR3, the DNA is TGTGCCAACCATACCGGGACAGGGGGCTTCGGGAACACTGAAGCTTTCTTT.

This chain joins TRBV15 and TRBJ2-5; 8 bases are a match to TRBD1. Germline V gene lookup returns CDR1 LNHNV and CDR2 YYDKDF (reference sequence). V lost 0 bases, J lost 5 bases, and 5 bases stayed unmatched. The CDR3 consists of 15 residues. The CDR3 region is CATSRDRTGRETQYF. The DNA of the CDR3 is TGTGCCACCAGCAGAGATCGGACAGGGAGGGAGACCCAGTACTTC. The variable domain in full, with the rest retrieved from reference TRBV15 and TRBJ2-5, is DAMVIQNPRYQVTQFGKPVTLSCSQTLNHNVMYWYQQKSSQAPKLLFHYYDKDFNNEADTPDNFQSRRPNTSFCFLDIRSPGLGDTAMYLCATSRDRTGRETQYFGPGTRLLVL.

This clone is a singleton in its sample. V is TRBV2 and J is TRBJ1-2, with D possibly TRBD1 on 5 matching bases. The CDR3 spans 15 residues. The V gene's germline CDR1 is SNHLY and CDR2 FYNNEI. V was pared by 1 base and J by 0 bases, with 9 bases between. CDR3 in amino acids: CASSEGTPANYGYTF. The CDR3 DNA reads as TGTGCCAGCAGTGAAGGGACACCAGCTAACTATGGCTACACCTTC.

The J gene is TRBJ1-2, the V gene TRBV6-5; possible D gene TRBD1, 6 bases. The ends were cut back, 6 bases at V and 7 bases at J, with 15 bases in the middle. The V gene's germline CDR1 is MNHEY and CDR2 SVGAGI. The CDR3 has 13 amino acids. CDR3 coding DNA: TGTGCCAGCAGAAGAACAGGGAATTCTGGCTACACCTTC. Amino acids: CASRRTGNSGYTF.

This chain connects TRBV5-4 to TRBJ2-7, with D tentatively TRBD1 or TRBD2 (5 bases each). V was pared by 4 bases and J by 3 bases, with 14 bases between. The CDR3 is made up of 14 amino acids. Germline assignment: CDR1 SGHNT and CDR2 YYREEE (reference sequence). The CDR3 coding sequence is TGTGCCAGCAGCGTCGGACTCGGACACTACGAGCAGTACTTC. Translating gives CASSVGLGHYEQYF.

V and J are TRBV5-6 and TRBJ1-1, with D possibly matching TRBD1 (5 bases). The V gene's germline CDR1 is SGHDT and CDR2 YYEEEE. Trimming took 0 bases from V and 1 from J, leaving 13 bases between them. This CDR3 has 16 amino acids. The CDR3: CASSLAGGLGNTEAFF. In DNA form, the CDR3 reads TGTGCCAGCAGCTTGGCCGGGGGGTTGGGGAACACTGAAGCTTTCTTT.

V gene TRBV7-2 combines with J gene TRBJ2-3, with 9 bases identical to TRBD2. The CDR3 is made up of 15 amino acids. Unmatched junction bases numbered 1, after V lost 2 bases and J lost 1 base. Germline V gene sequence: CDR1 SGHTA, CDR2 FQGNSA. CDR3 bases: TGTGCCAGCAGCTTAATAGCGGGGGGCACAGATACGCAGTATTTT. This encodes CASSLIAGGTDTQYF.

V and J are TRBV5-1 and TRBJ2-5, with a tentative D call TRBD1 (5 bases). The V and J ends lost 3 bases and 4 bases respectively, with 16 bases between them. The CDR3 totals 15 residues. CDR1 is SGHRS, CDR2 YFSETQ, per germline. CDR3 DNA: TGCGCCAGCAGCTCGCAGGGCGCTGGGCCAGAGACCCAGTACTTC. Residues: CASSSQGAGPETQYF.

The rearrangement joins TRBV9 to TRBJ2-3, with 7 bases matching TRBD1. V dropped 0 bases and J dropped 5; count of bases not matched to a gene: 9. Germline CDR1 is SGDLS and CDR2 is YYNGEE. The CDR3 runs to 16 residues. Written as DNA, the CDR3 is TGTGCCAGCAGCGTAGGGTCAGGGGGAGAAGGAGATACGCAGTATTTT. Its protein is CASSVGSGGEGDTQYF.

The gene calls are TRBV4-3 and TRBJ1-1, with D perhaps TRBD1 (5 bases). V dropped 1 base and J dropped 1 base, with 10 bases sitting between them. From germline, CDR1 is LGHNA and CDR2 YSLEER. The CDR3 is made up of 15 amino acids. The CDR3 sequence: CASSQVLQGNTEAFF. CDR3 bases: TGCGCCAGCAGCCAAGTGTTGCAGGGGAACACTGAAGCTTTCTTT.

The table lists this clone with a few counts. V is TRBV28 and J is TRBJ1-1; the match to TRBD1 covers 7 bases. CDR3 size: 11 residues. In germline, CDR1 is MDHEN, CDR2 SYDVKM. The V gene end was trimmed by 10 bases and the J gene end by 9 bases; junction bases not matched to a gene: 8. CDR3 DNA sequence: TGTGCCACCTGGACAGGCGGACAAGCTTTCTTT. Its translation is CATWTGGQAFF.